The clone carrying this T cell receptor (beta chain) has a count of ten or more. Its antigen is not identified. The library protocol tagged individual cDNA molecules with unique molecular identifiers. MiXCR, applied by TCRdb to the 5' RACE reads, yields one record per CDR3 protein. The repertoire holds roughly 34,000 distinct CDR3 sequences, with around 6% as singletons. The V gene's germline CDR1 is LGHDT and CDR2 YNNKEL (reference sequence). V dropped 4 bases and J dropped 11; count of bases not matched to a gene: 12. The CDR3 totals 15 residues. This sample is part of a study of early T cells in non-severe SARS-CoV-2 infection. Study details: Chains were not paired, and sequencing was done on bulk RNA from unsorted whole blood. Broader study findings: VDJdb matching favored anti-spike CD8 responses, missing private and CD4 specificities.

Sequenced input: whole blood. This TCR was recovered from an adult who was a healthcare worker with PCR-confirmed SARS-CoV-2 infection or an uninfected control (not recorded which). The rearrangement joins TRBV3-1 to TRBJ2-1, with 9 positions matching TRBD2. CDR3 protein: CASSPSGSAGGKQFF. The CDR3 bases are TGTGCCAGCAGCCCCTCTGGATCGGCGGGGGGGAAGCAGTTCTTC.